This T cell receptor (beta chain) was captured in a study of shared T cell receptors in the human thymus. Assay used: immunoSEQ multiplex PCR; TCRdb lists only in-frame clones, some missing. This sample has about 710,000 clones, with about 87% found just once. V shed 5 bases and J shed 2 bases, with 12 bases lying between them. CDR1 is SGHVS and CDR2 is FNYEAQ in the germline V gene. CDR3 length: 14 amino acids. This sample was also put to use in a study of human thymus T cells.

The sequenced sample consisted of thymocytes. The chain uses TRBV7-6 and TRBJ1-2; D might be TRBD1 (6 bases). This TCR derives from a boy under two years old with a congenital heart defect. CDR3 sequence (DNA): TGTGCCAGCAGCCCAGGGACAACCAACTATGGCTACACCTTC. Encoded protein: CASSPGTTNYGYTF. The variable domain in full, completed from reference TRBV7-6 and TRBJ1-2, reads GAGVSQSPRYKVTKRGQDVALRCDPISGHVSLYWYRQALGQGPEFLTYFNYEAQQDKSGLPNDRFSAERPEGSISTLTIQRTEQRDSAMYRCASSPGTTNYGYTFGSGTRLTVV.